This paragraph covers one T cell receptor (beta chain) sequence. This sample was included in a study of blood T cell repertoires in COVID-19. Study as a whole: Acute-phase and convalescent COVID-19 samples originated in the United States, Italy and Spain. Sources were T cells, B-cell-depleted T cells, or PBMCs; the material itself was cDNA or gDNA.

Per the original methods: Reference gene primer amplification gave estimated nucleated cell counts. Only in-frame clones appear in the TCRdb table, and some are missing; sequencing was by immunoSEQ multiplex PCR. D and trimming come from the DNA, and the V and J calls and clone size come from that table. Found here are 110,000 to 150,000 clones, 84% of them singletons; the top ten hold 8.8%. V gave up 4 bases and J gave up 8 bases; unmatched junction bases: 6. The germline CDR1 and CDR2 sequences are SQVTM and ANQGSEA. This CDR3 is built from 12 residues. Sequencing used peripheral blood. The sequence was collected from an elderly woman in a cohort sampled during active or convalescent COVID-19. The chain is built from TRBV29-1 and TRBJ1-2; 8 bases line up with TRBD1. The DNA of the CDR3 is TGCAGCGTTGGACAGGGGATCTGGGGCTACACCTTC. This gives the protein CSVGQGIWGYTF.